This T cell receptor (beta chain) was recovered during a study (dated by TCRdb to 2014 to 2015). As for the study more broadly: The study examined whether tumor-infiltrating Tregs in breast cancer are drawn from blood Tregs or arise in situ by conversion from other CD4+ T cell subsets. Summary of the overall study and its limitations: The TCR alpha and beta sequences of tumor-infiltrating Tregs showed the greatest overlap with tumor naive CD4+ T cells, followed by blood naive CD4+ T cells. Rather than covering whole repertoires, validation in the larger cohort was restricted to a single TCR beta V-J rearrangement. In terms of TCR gene usage, tumor memory CD4+ T cells clustered together with blood and lymph node memory CD4+ cells, as well as with lymph node naive CD4+ cells.

Trimming accounts for 2 bases at V and 5 bases at J, while the number of junction bases matched to no gene is 8. From the cysteine through the phenylalanine, the CDR3 covers 15 amino acids. Here the CDR3 DNA is all that survives: 45 bases in frame from base 1. CDR1 and CDR2 are read off the germline V gene (reference sequence) as DFQATT and SNEGSKA. Full-length TCR variable regions were amplified by 5' RACE PCR with constant-region reverse primers, and semi-nested PCR with Nested Universal Primer A was subsequently performed. The ReliaPrep RNA Cell Miniprep System was used to extract total RNA, which was then reverse transcribed into 5'RACE-ready cDNA with the SMARTer RACE 5'/3' Kit. An Illumina MiSeq was used to sequence the full-length TCR alpha and beta libraries, which had been barcoded with multiplex adaptors. Per the source publication's procedure: For each of nine subset-tissue groups, sequencing data from the five patients were combined, and the groups were compared by unsupervised clustering of TCR gene usage. Repertoire similarity was calculated with the Morisita-Horn index, weighting shared sequences by their contribution to each repertoire. TCRdb reprocessing: public reads trimmed at Q25 with fastp, clones called with MiXCR, in-frame beta chains kept. Each CDR3 protein appears once, grouped with its most common genes and DNA. The authors' filters were not applied to this entry. This sample lists over 50,000 distinct CDR3 sequences; about 31% were detected once. The ten largest clones take up roughly 2.5% of the sample.

This clonotype came up many times. Its antigen has not been determined. Per-nucleotide qualities are absent, and no much larger clonotype sits a single base away. To purify naive CD4+ T cells, the Miltenyi Naive CD4+ T Cell Isolation kit was used, and CD25 microbeads served to deplete Tregs. Tregs, naive and memory CD4+ T cells from tumor, blood and ipsilateral draining lymph nodes of five breast cancer patients underwent full-length TCR alpha and beta sequencing. Tumor tissue and lymph nodes from ipsilateral axillary dissection were perfused with PBS, minced and digested with collagenase I and hyaluronidase. A purity exceeding 90% was confirmed by FACS for the sorted cell populations.

This receptor chain uses TRBV20-1 and TRBJ2-5, with TRBD1 matching 10 junction bases. The specimen sequenced was tumor-infiltrating naive CD4+ T cells sorted from the breast tumor. The sample's cell subset or site label, in plain terms: naive CD4+ T cells, CD4+CD45RA+CD25-. The clonotype comes from a female donor with breast cancer. In nucleotides, the sequence is TGCAGTGCTAGACCCGGGACAGGGGCGGGGGAGACCCAGTACTTC. The translation is CSARPGTGAGETQYF.